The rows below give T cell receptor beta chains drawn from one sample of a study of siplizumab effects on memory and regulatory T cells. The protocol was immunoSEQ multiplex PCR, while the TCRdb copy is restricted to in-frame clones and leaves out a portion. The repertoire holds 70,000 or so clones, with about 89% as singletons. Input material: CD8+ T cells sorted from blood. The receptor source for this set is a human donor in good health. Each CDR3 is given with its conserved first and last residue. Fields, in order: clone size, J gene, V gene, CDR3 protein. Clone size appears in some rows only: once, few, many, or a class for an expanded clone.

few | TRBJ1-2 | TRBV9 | CASSVAVATTPTGYTF
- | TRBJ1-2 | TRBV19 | CASRLGYGYTF
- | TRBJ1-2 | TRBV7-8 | CASSFYGQGPNYGYTF
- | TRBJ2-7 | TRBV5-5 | CASSLVQGSHEQYF
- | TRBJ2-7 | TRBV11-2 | CASSRPGQGVFYEQYF
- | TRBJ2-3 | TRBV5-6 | CASSLRTGTTDTQYF
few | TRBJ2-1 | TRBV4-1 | CASSQRRDEQFF
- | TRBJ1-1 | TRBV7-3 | CASSLEGSYTEAFF
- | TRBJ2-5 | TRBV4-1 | CASSHPGRFETQYF
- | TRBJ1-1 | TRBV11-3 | CASKDRANTEAFF
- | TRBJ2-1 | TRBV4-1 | CASSQENNEQFF
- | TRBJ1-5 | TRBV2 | CASSDTRTVSNQPQHF
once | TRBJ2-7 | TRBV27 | CASRGLAGVYEQYF
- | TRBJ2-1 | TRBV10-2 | CASSEGQRGLNEQFF
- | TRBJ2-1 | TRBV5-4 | CASSLARGFNEQFF
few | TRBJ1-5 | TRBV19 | CASSIPGYSNQPQHF
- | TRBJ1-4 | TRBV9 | CASSPGQETHNEKLFF
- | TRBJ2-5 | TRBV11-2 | CASSPGQGGETQYF
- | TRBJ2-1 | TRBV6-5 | CASSYGLAGPNNEQFF
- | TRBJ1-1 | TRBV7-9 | CASSRQGLLAEAFF
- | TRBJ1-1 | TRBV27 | CASSSRTGPTEAFF
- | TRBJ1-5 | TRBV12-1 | CASSSSLDRGLIMLLLEQPQHF
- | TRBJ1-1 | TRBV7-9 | CASSPGTVRNTEAFF
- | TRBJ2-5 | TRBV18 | CASSPLGGGRETQYF
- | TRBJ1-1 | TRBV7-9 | CASSHGTVNTEAFF
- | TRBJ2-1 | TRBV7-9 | CASSGPGTNYNEQFF
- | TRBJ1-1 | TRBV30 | CAWGLSRDTEAFF
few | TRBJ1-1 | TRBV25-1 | CASSESRVTEAFF
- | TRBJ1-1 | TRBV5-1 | CASSLDVNTEAFF
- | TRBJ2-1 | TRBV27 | CASSSLFLAGTNEQFF
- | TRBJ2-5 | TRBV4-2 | CASSLGLGQEAETQYF
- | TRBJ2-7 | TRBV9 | CASSASGTGIDYEQYF
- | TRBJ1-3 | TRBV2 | CASSTGGLGTIYF
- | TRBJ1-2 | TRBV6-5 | CASRGGNYGYTF
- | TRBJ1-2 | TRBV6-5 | CASDRDGLYGYTF
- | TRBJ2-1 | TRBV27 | CASSLLVGGLAGVDEQFF
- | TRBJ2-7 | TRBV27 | CASSLMGGRGPYEQYF
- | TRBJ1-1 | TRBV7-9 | CASSLENTEAFF
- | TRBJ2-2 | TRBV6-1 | CASSLLAGESGELFF
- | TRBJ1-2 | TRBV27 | CASSPGTGWYGYTF
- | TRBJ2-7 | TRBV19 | CASEGPSYEQYF
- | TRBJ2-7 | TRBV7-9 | CASSLVSSHEQYF
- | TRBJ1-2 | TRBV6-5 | CASSYLINYGYTF
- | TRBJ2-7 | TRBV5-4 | CASRNSLYEQYF
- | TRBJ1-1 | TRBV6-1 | CASSVGQTTEAFF
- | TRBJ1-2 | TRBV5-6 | CASSLSPGEANYGYTF
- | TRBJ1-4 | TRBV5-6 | CASSADRVGTSEKLFF
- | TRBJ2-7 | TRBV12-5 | CASGSLGQGGPYEQYF
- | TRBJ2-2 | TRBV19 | CASSTRGTGVLGELFF
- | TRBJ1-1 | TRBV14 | CASSLTGEYLDAFF
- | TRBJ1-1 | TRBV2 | CASSEGGQVNTEAFF
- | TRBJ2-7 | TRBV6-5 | CASSPGTGGIYEQYF
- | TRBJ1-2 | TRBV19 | CASSPAAANYGYTF
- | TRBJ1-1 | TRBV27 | CATLGGAGEAFF
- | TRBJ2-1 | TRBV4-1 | CASSPRGEGSNEQFF
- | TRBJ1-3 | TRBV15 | CATSRGQSSGNTIYF
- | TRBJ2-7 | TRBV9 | CASSVGGGQGYEQYF